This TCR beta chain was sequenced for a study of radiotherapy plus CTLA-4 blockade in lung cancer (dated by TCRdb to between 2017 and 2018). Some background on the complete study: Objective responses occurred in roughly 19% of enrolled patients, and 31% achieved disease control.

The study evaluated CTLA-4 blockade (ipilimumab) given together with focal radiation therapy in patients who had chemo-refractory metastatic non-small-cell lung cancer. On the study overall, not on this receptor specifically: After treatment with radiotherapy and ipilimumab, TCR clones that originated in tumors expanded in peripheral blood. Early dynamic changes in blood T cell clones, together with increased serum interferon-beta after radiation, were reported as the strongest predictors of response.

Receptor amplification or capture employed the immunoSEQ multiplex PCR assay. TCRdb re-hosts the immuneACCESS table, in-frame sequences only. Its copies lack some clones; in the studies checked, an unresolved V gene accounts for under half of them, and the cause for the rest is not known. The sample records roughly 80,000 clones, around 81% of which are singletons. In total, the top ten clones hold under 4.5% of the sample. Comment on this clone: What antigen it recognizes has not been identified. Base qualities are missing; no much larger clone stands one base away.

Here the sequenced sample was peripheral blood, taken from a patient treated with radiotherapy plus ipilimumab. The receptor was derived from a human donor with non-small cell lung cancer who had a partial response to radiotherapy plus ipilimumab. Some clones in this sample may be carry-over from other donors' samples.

The nucleotide sequence is given as TGTGCCAGCAGTCCTGGGACTACCTCAGATACGCAGTATTTT. It translates as CASSPGTTSDTQYF. The chain was built from TRBV2 and TRBJ2-3, with TRBD2 matching 7 junction bases. CDR1 SNHLY and CDR2 FYNNEI were looked up in the germline V gene. Germline trimming amounts to 5 bases on V and 4 bases on J, with 6 as the count of junction bases outside the gene matches. The CDR3 has 14 amino acids, counting the end cysteine and phenylalanine. CDR3 DNA is the only sequence kept; it has 42 bases, read in frame from the first base. When the CDR3 is completed using the reference TRBV2 and TRBJ2-3 genes on either side, the full variable domain is EPEVTQTPSHQVTQMGQEVILRCVPISNHLYFYWYRQILGQKVEFLVSFYNNEISEKSEIFDDQFSVERPDGSNFTLKIRSTKLEDSAMYFCASSPGTTSDTQYFGPGTRLTVL.